The entry below gives a single T cell receptor beta chain sequence along with its context. Its antigen remains unidentified. Pools of viral peptides were used by the ViraFEST assay to expand antigen-specific CD4+ T cells ahead of sequencing. CD4+ T cell isolation took place after 10 days of culture. Absence of prior SARS-CoV-2 infection characterized the vaccine recipients, who showed negative nucleocapsid antibodies. Some clones are missing from TCRdb's copy, which holds only in-frame ones; the method was immunoSEQ multiplex PCR. Of tens of thousands of clones detected, roughly 74% appear once; the ten largest clones hold 2.5% to 3%. The source of the sample is a study of vaccination effects on CD4 cells after COVID-19. This receptor was obtained from a human donor who received a COVID-19 vaccine. Here the sequenced sample was CD4+ T cells from PBMCs cultured with HCoV-NL63 spike peptides, taken before COVID-19 vaccination.

CDR3 DNA sequence: TGCGCCAGCAGCGTACAACGTGGGGGCGGCAATGAGCAGTTCTTC. Translated: CASSVQRGGGNEQFF. The chain employs TRBV5-1 and TRBJ2-1, with D possibly TRBD1 on 6 matching bases. The CDR3 covers 15 residues. The V end was cut by 4 bases, the J end by 6 bases, with 17 bases between. Germline V gene lookup returns CDR1 SGHRS and CDR2 YFSETQ.